This T cell receptor beta chain was sequenced during a study of T cells in Graves' hyperthyroidism and ophthalmopathy. The investigators amplified TCR beta CDR3 regions from RNA transcripts. During a first-round RT-PCR of the TCR CDR3, the HTBI primer set was used. In TCRdb, the multiplex PCR reads were re-called with MiXCR into one record per CDR3 protein. The sample carries some 720,000 distinct CDR3 sequences, approximately 16% recorded once. With 3 bases removed from V and 7 bases from J, the gap between germline ends came to 10 bases. The CDR3 sequence is 13 residues long. Germline V gene lookup returns CDR1 DFQATT and CDR2 SNEGSKA (reference sequence). This clonotype was detected ten times or more.

Material for sequencing was blood. V usage is TRBV20-1 and J usage is TRBJ1-6; no definite D call. This sequence was found in a man younger than 30 with Graves' hyperthyroidism. In DNA, the CDR3 is TGCAGTGCTAGTACCTATTCCAATTCACCCCTCCACTTT. Its protein product is CSASTYSNSPLHF.